Shown below are 4 T cell receptor beta chains from a single sample sequenced in a study of CD4 and CD8 cells across lung adenocarcinoma regions. TCRdb recomputed calls from the PCR reads with MiXCR, one row per CDR3 protein. The sample lists 20,000 to 25,000 distinct CDR3 sequences, about 54% occurring once. The sample comprised CD8+ T cells from the center of a lung tumor. Receptor source: a female donor with lung adenocarcinoma. The CD4 and CD8 labels of this study may be unreliable.

This clonotype was recorded at least ten times. V is TRBV12-3 or TRBV12-4 and J is TRBJ2-3; 9 bases map to TRBD1. Unmatched junction bases numbered 17, after V lost 6 bases and J lost 4 bases. The CDR3 loop spans 18 amino acids. CDR3 residues: CASSNPGTGFFSPDTQYF. CDR3 nucleotide sequence: TGTGCCAGCAGCAACCCCGGGACAGGGTTTTTTAGCCCAGATACGCAGTATTTT.

On this clonotype itself: Relative to the germline gene, one junction end is altered; a read error may explain this. The genes are TRBV6-1 and TRBJ2-6, with D perhaps matching TRBD2 (5 bases). Germline V gene sequence: CDR1 MNHNS, CDR2 SASEGT. The CDR3 length is 12 residues. CDR3: CASSESEDMQYF. CDR3 nucleotides: TGTGCCAGCAGTGAATCGGAGGATATGCAGTATTTC.

The chain links TRBV7-8 to TRBJ1-4, with unresolved D. Germline CDR1 SGHVS, CDR2 FQNEAQ. CDR3 length: 13 residues. The V end lost 1 base, the J end lost 8 bases, and 8 bases lay between the germline ends. The CDR3: CASSLGGFEKLFF. In DNA form, the CDR3 reads TGTGCCAGCAGCTTAGGGGGTTTCGAAAAACTGTTTTTT.

About this clonotype itself: One end of the junction varies from germline; a read error may be responsible. The chain employs TRBV27 and TRBJ2-3; unclear D gene. The CDR3 extends over 12 amino acids. Germline CDR1 is MNHEY and CDR2 is SMNVEV (reference sequence). The CDR3 is CAGRPGKDTQYF. The CDR3, as DNA: TGTGCGGGCAGGCCAGGCAAAGATACGCAGTATTTC.